The 23 T cell receptor beta chains reported below all come from one sample, sequenced in a study of blood T cell repertoires in COVID-19. Here immunoSEQ multiplex PCR was the method, and the copy in TCRdb shows in-frame clones only, minus some. The data contain 59,000 or so clones, approximately 91% of them seen just once; the ten biggest clones take up less than 2%. Sequencing was performed on peripheral blood. These receptors all stem from a human donor in a cohort sampled during active COVID-19.

The chain uses TRBV18 and TRBJ1-2; 7 positions match TRBD1. Per germline, CDR1 KGHSH and CDR2 LQKENI. This CDR3 contains 12 residues. J gave up 6 bases and V 3 bases, and 1 base lay outside the gene matches. This CDR3 reads CASSPTGDGYTF. The CDR3 DNA is TGTGCCAGCTCACCCACAGGGGATGGCTACACCTTC.

The rearrangement uses TRBV5-4 and TRBJ2-4; weak D call: TRBD1 (7 bases). The V gene lost 0 bases and the J gene lost 4 bases, with 11 bases spanning the gap. CDR3 length: 15 amino acids. Looked up from germline, CDR1 is SGHNT and CDR2 is YYREEE (reference sequence). In DNA form, the CDR3 reads TGTGCCAGCAGCTTGGAGGCAGGGGGGAAAAACATTCAGTACTTC. Translating it yields CASSLEAGGKNIQYF.

V gene TRBV19 combines with J gene TRBJ1-5; 7 nucleotides agree with TRBD1. With 1 base clipped from V and 2 bases from J, the junction kept 2 bases outside the gene matches. Per germline, CDR1 LNHDA and CDR2 SQIVND (reference sequence). This CDR3 spans 15 amino acids. DNA of the CDR3: TGTGCCAGTAGTATAGGTGGGACAGGCAATCAGCCCCAGCATTTT. Encoded protein: CASSIGGTGNQPQHF.

The V gene is TRBV2, the J gene TRBJ2-1; 13 bases are a match to TRBD2. Losses at the gene ends were 0 bases for V and 4 bases for J; bases not matched to a gene: 9. CDR3 length equals 19 residues. Germline loops: CDR1 SNHLY, CDR2 FYNNEI. The CDR3 DNA follows: TGTGCCAGCAGTGAAGCCTGGGCCTCGGGACTAGCGGGATACAATGAGCAGTTCTTC. This sequence encodes CASSEAWASGLAGYNEQFF.

This clone was observed once. This chain connects TRBV28 to TRBJ1-3; 9 bases are a match to TRBD1. Looked up from germline, CDR1 is MDHEN and CDR2 is SYDVKM. This CDR3 region has 17 residues. V shed 2 bases, J shed 7 bases, and the junction held 12 bases outside the gene matches. This chain's CDR3 is CASSLTLYRGRGNTIYF. The CDR3 bases are TGTGCCAGCAGTTTAACCCTTTACAGGGGGCGCGGGAACACCATATATTTT.

This sequence joins TRBV24-1 and TRBJ2-3; TRBD1 matches 7 bases. Germline trimming cut 4 bases from V and 8 bases from J; bases unmatched to any gene: 23. The CDR3 covers 19 residues. Germline V gene lookup returns CDR1 KGHDR and CDR2 SFDVKD. The CDR3 nucleotides are TGTGCCACCAGTGAAGCCGACAGGGTCCCCATTTCAGTTCGCGGTACGCAGTATTTT. It specifies CATSEADRVPISVRGTQYF.

The chain employs TRBV20-1 and TRBJ2-7; D gene unclear. The V and J ends lost 5 bases and 2 bases respectively, with 10 bases between them. The CDR3 contains 12 residues. Per the germline V gene, CDR1 is DFQATT and CDR2 is SNEGSKA (reference sequence). As DNA, the CDR3 is TGCAGTGCTGGTGGTCCCACCTACGAGCAGTACTTC. Protein product: CSAGGPTYEQYF.

The chain couples TRBV4-1 to TRBJ1-2; 7 nucleotides match TRBD1. The CDR3 runs to 16 residues. Germline V CDR1 and CDR2: MGHRA, YSYEKL. V was pared by 3 bases and J by 8 bases, with 15 bases of the junction left unmatched. The CDR3 sequence is CASSQPQRDRRRGYTF. CDR3 coding DNA: TGCGCCAGCAGCCAGCCCCAGAGGGACAGACGGAGGGGCTACACCTTC.

This chain uses TRBV10-1 with TRBJ2-2; D is perhaps TRBD2 (5 bases). The CDR3 runs to 13 residues. Trimming left V 9 bases short and J 6 bases short, with 14 bases between. The germline V gene encodes CDR1 WNHNN and CDR2 SYGVQD (reference sequence). The CDR3 loop is CASAGPGSGELFF. In DNA form, the CDR3 reads TGCGCCAGTGCGGGTCCCGGCTCCGGGGAGCTGTTTTTT.

The chain uses TRBV5-4 and TRBJ2-5; D ambiguous. Germline V gives CDR1 SGHNT, CDR2 YYREEE (reference sequence). The CDR3 sequence is 12 residues long. Trimming removed 1 base from V and 4 bases from J, with 5 bases in between. This CDR3 is CASSLPGETQYF. For the CDR3, the DNA is TGTGCCAGCAGCTTGCCCGGAGAGACCCAGTACTTC.

The CDR3 DNA sequence: TGCGCCAGCAGCTTGGCCCACAGCCCGGACATTCAGTACTTC. Amino acid sequence: CASSLAHSPDIQYF. The rearrangement links TRBV5-1 to TRBJ2-4; unclear D gene. Germline CDR1 reads SGHRS; CDR2 reads YFSETQ. The germline V and J ends were trimmed by 0 bases and 8 bases, with 12 bases remaining between them. CDR3 size: 14 residues.

The chain employs TRBV19 and TRBJ2-7; D is ambiguous. The CDR3 contains 14 residues. Trimming cost V 5 bases and J 2 bases, with 13 bases left between them. The germline V gene encodes CDR1 LNHDA and CDR2 SQIVND (reference sequence). The CDR3 is CASSDNNEAYEQYF. The CDR3 region has the DNA TGTGCCAGTAGTGATAACAATGAAGCCTACGAGCAGTACTTC.

This chain joins TRBV5-4 and TRBJ2-7; possible D gene TRBD1, 6 bases. The V gene lost 0 bases and the J gene lost 3 bases, with 7 bases spanning the gap. Looked up from germline, CDR1 is SGHNT and CDR2 is YYREEE (reference sequence). This CDR3 region has 13 residues. CDR3 sequence (DNA): TGTGCCAGCAGCTTGGACAGGGACTACGAGCAGTACTTC. As protein: CASSLDRDYEQYF.

This chain connects TRBV19 to TRBJ2-7; the match to TRBD2 covers 8 bases. CDR3 length: 14 amino acids. V trimming: 5 bases; J trimming: 4 bases; junction bases outside the gene matches: 7. Germline CDR1 is LNHDA and CDR2 is SQIVND (reference sequence). The CDR3 region is CASSERGGNYEQYF. The CDR3 nucleotides read TGTGCCAGTAGTGAACGCGGGGGGAATTACGAGCAGTACTTC.

This rearrangement joins TRBV7-9 to TRBJ1-2; no clear D gene. This CDR3 has 11 amino acids. Trimming cost V 5 bases and J 9 bases, with 10 bases left between them. Germline-derived CDR1 and CDR2 are SEHNR and FQNEAQ (reference sequence). CDR3 DNA: TGTGCCAGCAGCACCGAGAGGAGCTACACCTTC. Amino acid sequence: CASSTERSYTF. Based on the CDR3 plus reference TRBV7-9 and TRBJ1-2, the full variable domain is DTGVSQNPRHKITKRGQNVTFRCDPISEHNRLYWYRQTLGQGPEFLTYFQNEAQLEKSRLLSDRFSAERPKGSFSTLEIQRTEQGDSAMYLCASSTERSYTFGSGTRLTVV.

The chain is built from TRBV5-6 and TRBJ2-7, with 12 nucleotides matching TRBD2. This CDR3 is built from 16 residues. Trimming cost V 4 bases and J 3 bases; bases outside gene matches: 8. The germline V gene encodes CDR1 SGHDT and CDR2 YYEEEE. CDR3: CASSPNGLAGIYEQYF. The DNA of the CDR3 is TGTGCCAGCAGCCCTAACGGACTAGCGGGAATCTACGAGCAGTACTTC.

The rearrangement uses TRBV11-2 and TRBJ2-2; D gene unclear. CDR1 and CDR2 (germline): SGHAT, FQNNGV. The CDR3 spans 12 residues. Between the trimmed V and J ends, which lost 5 bases and 6 bases, there was a span of 7 bases. The CDR3 loop is CASSPDSGELFF. As DNA, the CDR3 is TGTGCCAGCAGCCCTGACTCCGGGGAGCTGTTTTTT.

Only a few counts were recorded for this clone. The chain has TRBV12-3 or TRBV12-4 and TRBJ1-1; D not certain. The CDR3 loop spans 13 amino acids. The ends were cut back, 6 bases at V and 5 bases at J, with 13 bases in the middle. In DNA form, the CDR3 reads TGTGCCAGCAGCCCCGGCGGCTTTACTGAAGCTTTCTTT. Translation gives CASSPGGFTEAFF.

V and J are TRBV10-3 and TRBJ1-2; TRBD1 matches at 7 bases. V dropped 1 base and J dropped 4; count of bases not matched to a gene: 3. Germline V lookup: CDR1 ENHRY, CDR2 SYGVKD. The CDR3 spans 14 residues. The chain's CDR3 is CAISELDRSYGYTF. Here the CDR3 DNA reads TGTGCCATCAGTGAGTTGGACAGGAGCTATGGCTACACCTTC.

This clone has just one count. The chain links TRBV11-3 to TRBJ2-3; D unresolved. This CDR3 is built from 15 residues. V lost 1 base to trimming and J lost 0 bases, with 8 bases between them. Per germline, CDR1 SGHNT and CDR2 YENEEA. The CDR3 sequence is CASSLGGGSTDTQYF. The CDR3 DNA is TGTGCCAGCAGCTTAGGTGGCGGTAGCACAGATACGCAGTATTTT.

The chain has TRBV6-1 and TRBJ1-5, with a possible D match to TRBD1 (6 bases). Trimming shortened V by 2 bases and J by 7 bases, and 18 bases separated the two germline ends. There are 16 residues in the CDR3. Germline V gene lookup returns CDR1 MNHNS and CDR2 SASEGT. The DNA of the CDR3 is TGTGCCAGCAGTGAATTTACTGGGGGCGCAGGGCAGCCCCAGCATTTT. Its translation: CASSEFTGGAGQPQHF.

The J gene is TRBJ2-3, the V gene TRBV5-1; D not resolved. The germline V gene has CDR1 SGHRS and CDR2 YFSETQ. CDR3 length: 15 residues. Trimming cost V 4 bases and J 3 bases, with 15 bases left between them. The CDR3 nucleotides read TGCGCCAGCAGCACCAATTCGCGGTTAACAGATACGCAGTATTTT. It codes for CASSTNSRLTDTQYF. Drawing the rest from reference TRBV5-1 and TRBJ2-3, the complete variable domain is KAGVTQTPRYLIKTRGQQVTLSCSPISGHRSVSWYQQTPGQGLQFLFEYFSETQRNKGNFPGRFSGRQFSNSRSEMNVSTLELGDSALYLCASSTNSRLTDTQYFGPGTRLTVL.

The CDR3 loop is CASRTSASYEQYF. CDR3 DNA sequence: TGTGCCAGCCGGACTAGCGCTTCCTACGAGCAGTACTTC. The rearrangement links TRBV6-6 to TRBJ2-7; TRBD2 agrees at 9 bases. With V trimmed by 8 bases and J by 1 base, 3 bases remained unmatched. The CDR3 runs to 13 residues. Per germline, CDR1 MNHNY and CDR2 SVGAGI (reference sequence).